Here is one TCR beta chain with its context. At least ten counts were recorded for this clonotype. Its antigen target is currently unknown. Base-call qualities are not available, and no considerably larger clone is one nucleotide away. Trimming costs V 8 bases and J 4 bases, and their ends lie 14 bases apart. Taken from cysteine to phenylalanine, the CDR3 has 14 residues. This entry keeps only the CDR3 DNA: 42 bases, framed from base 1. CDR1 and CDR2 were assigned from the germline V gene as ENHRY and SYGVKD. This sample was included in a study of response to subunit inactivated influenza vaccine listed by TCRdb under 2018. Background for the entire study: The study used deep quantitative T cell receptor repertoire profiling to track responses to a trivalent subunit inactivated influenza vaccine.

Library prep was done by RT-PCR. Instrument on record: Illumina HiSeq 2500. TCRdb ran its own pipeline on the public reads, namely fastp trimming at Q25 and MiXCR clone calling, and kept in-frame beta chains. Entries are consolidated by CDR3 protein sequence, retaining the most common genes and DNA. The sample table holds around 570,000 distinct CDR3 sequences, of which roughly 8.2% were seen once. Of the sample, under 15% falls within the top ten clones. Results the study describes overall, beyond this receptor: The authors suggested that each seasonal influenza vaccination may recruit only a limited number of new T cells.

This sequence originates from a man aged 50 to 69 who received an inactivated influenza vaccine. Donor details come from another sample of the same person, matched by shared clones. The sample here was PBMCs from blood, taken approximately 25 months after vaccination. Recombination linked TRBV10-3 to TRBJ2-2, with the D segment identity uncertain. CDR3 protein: CAIQWGAGTGELFF. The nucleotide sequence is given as TGTGCCATCCAGTGGGGTGCAGGCACCGGGGAGCTGTTTTTT.